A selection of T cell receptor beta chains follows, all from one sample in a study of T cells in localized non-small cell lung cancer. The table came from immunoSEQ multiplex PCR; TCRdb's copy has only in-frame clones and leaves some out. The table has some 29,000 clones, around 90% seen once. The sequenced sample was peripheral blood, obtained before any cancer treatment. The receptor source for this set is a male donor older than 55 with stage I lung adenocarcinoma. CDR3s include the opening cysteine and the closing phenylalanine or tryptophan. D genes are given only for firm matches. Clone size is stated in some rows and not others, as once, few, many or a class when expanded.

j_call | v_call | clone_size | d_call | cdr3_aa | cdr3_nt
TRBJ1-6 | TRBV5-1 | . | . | CASSAGRTDSPLHF | TGCGCCAGCAGCGCGGGACGGACAGATTCACCCCTCCACTTT
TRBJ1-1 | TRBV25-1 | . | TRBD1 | CASMTGGVTEAFF | TGTGCCAGCATGACAGGGGGTGTGACTGAAGCTTTCTTT
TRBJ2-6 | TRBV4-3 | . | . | CASSPGPSGANVLTF | TGCGCCAGCAGCCCAGGACCCTCTGGGGCCAACGTCCTGACTTTC
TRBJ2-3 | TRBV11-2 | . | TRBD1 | CASSLVGQGAGDTQYF | TGTGCCAGCAGCTTAGTGGGACAGGGGGCCGGAGATACGCAGTATTTT
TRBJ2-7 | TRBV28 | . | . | CASSSTLKPYEQYF | TGTGCCAGCAGTTCCACCCTTAAACCCTACGAGCAGTACTTC
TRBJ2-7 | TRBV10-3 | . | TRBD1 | CAISSGTGGADEQYF | TGTGCCATCAGTTCCGGGACAGGGGGCGCGGACGAGCAGTACTTC
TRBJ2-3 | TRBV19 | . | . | CASSIAGFADTQYF | TGTGCCAGTAGTATAGCAGGGTTCGCAGATACGCAGTATTTT
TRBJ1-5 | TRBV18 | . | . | CASSMRRDNQPQHF | TGTGCCAGCTCAATGAGGCGGGATAATCAGCCCCAGCATTTT
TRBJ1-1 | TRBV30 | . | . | CAWSQVATEAFF | TGTGCCTGGTCCCAGGTTGCGACTGAAGCTTTCTTT
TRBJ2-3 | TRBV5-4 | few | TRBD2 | CASSLERGATDTQYF | TGTGCCAGCAGCTTGGAGCGGGGGGCCACAGATACGCAGTATTTT
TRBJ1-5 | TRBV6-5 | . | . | CASSEFRLEPQHF | TGTGCCAGCAGTGAATTCCGCCTTGAGCCCCAGCATTTT
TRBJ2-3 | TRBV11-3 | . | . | CASSLSGAASTDTQYF | TGTGCCAGCAGCTTAAGTGGGGCTGCTAGCACAGATACGCAGTATTTT
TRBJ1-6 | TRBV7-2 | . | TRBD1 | CASSRGQGSASPLHF | TGTGCCAGCAGCCGGGGACAGGGAAGTGCTTCACCCCTCCACTTT
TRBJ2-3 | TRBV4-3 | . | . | CASSQDRVSTDTQYF | TGCGCCAGCAGCCAAGATAGGGTGAGCACAGATACGCAGTATTTT
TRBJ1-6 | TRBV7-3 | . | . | CASSLSSQNSPLHF | TGTGCCAGCAGCTTAAGTAGCCAGAATTCACCCCTCCACTTT
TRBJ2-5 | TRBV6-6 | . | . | CASSPSGETQYF | TGTGCCAGCAGTCCCTCGGGGGAGACCCAGTACTTC